These 21 T cell receptor beta chains were sequenced from one sample in a study of T cell changes during pregnancy in multiple sclerosis. Profiling relied on immunoSEQ multiplex PCR, and the TCRdb table lists in-frame clones only, not all of them. The sample yields more than 95,000 clones, roughly 93% seen once. The starting material was peripheral blood, obtained after pregnancy. These receptor sequences come from a female donor with multiple sclerosis, enrolled in a pregnancy study.

The chain employs TRBV5-1 and TRBJ2-7, with 10 bases aligning to TRBD2. The germline CDR1 and CDR2 sequences are SGHRS and YFSETQ. The CDR3 extends over 15 amino acids. V shed 4 bases and J 3 bases; nucleotides not matched to a gene: 7. DNA for the CDR3: TGCGCCAGCAGCCCCAGGACTAGCGGACTCTACGAGCAGTACTTC. Amino acids: CASSPRTSGLYEQYF.

The chain has TRBV6-5 and TRBJ1-2; D gene unclear. Germline V gene data show CDR1 as MNHEY and CDR2 as SVGAGI. With 0 bases removed from V and 8 bases from J, the gap between germline ends came to 4 bases. The CDR3 consists of 11 residues. The DNA for the CDR3 is TGTGCCAGCAGTTACTCGAGGGGCTACACCTTC. Amino acid sequence: CASSYSRGYTF.

V usage is TRBV11-1 and J usage is TRBJ1-1, with 7 bases that match TRBD1. J was trimmed by 0 bases and V by 5 bases; bases with no gene match: 9. Germline assignment: CDR1 SGHAT and CDR2 FQDESV (reference sequence). This CDR3 region has 16 residues. CDR3 bases: TGTGCCAGCAGCCTAAGGACAGGTAGAATGAACACTGAAGCTTTCTTT. This sequence encodes CASSLRTGRMNTEAFF.

This chain joins TRBV7-9 and TRBJ1-2, with TRBD1 matching over 7 bases. The trim removed 6 bases at V and 8 bases at J, leaving 9 bases unmatched. The CDR3 spans 13 residues. Germline V CDR1 and CDR2: SEHNR, FQNEAQ (reference sequence). The CDR3 protein is CASSQKQGNGYTF. DNA for the CDR3: TGTGCCAGCAGTCAGAAACAGGGGAACGGCTACACCTTC. Filled out from reference TRBV7-9 and TRBJ1-2, the complete variable domain reads DTGVSQNPRHKITKRGQNVTFRCDPISEHNRLYWYRQTLGQGPEFLTYFQNEAQLEKSRLLSDRFSAERPKGSFSTLEIQRTEQGDSAMYLCASSQKQGNGYTFGSGTRLTVV.

The chain links TRBV6-5 to TRBJ1-4; D possibly corresponds to TRBD1 (5 bases). V was cut by 2 bases and J by 8 bases, with 9 bases left in between. The germline V gene has CDR1 MNHEY and CDR2 SVGAGI. The CDR3 contains 13 residues. The CDR3 DNA reads TGTGCCAGCAGTTACCCTGGGGCCGAAAAACTGTTTTTT. Translation: CASSYPGAEKLFF.

V and J are TRBV15 and TRBJ1-5; D gene unclear. The CDR3 spans 16 residues. Trimming took off 1 base at V and 6 bases at J, with 16 bases between the two ends. CDR1 LNHNV and CDR2 YYDKDF come from the germline V gene (reference sequence). DNA of the CDR3: TGTGCCACCAGCAGAGCCCTCCAGTGGGGAGGTCAGCCCCAGCATTTT. This translates into CATSRALQWGGQPQHF.

The chain carries TRBV5-4 and TRBJ2-2; the D gene is possibly TRBD2 (5 bases). Germline values: CDR1 SGHNT, CDR2 YYREEE (reference sequence). Trimming left V 4 bases short and J 6 bases short, with 16 bases between. The CDR3 is 15 residues long. The CDR3: CASSPRSAGAGELFF. The CDR3 bases are TGTGCCAGCAGCCCCCGTTCGGCGGGTGCCGGGGAGCTGTTTTTT.

The gene calls are TRBV5-1 and TRBJ2-5; 11 nucleotides match TRBD2. This CDR3 region has 15 residues. J was trimmed by 2 bases and V by 5 bases; bases with no gene match: 5. Per germline, CDR1 SGHRS and CDR2 YFSETQ. This CDR3 is CASRPGLAEQETQYF. For the CDR3, the DNA is TGCGCCAGCAGACCGGGACTAGCGGAACAAGAGACCCAGTACTTC.

This clone appeared a single time. The chain combines TRBV6-5 with TRBJ2-1, with 10 bases identical to TRBD1. CDR1 is MNHEY, CDR2 SVGAGI, per germline. V was pared by 6 bases and J by 10 bases, with 9 bases of the junction left unmatched. The CDR3 contains 14 residues. CDR3 loop: CASRGGTGVWEQFF. For the CDR3, the DNA is TGTGCCAGCAGGGGTGGGACAGGGGTATGGGAGCAGTTCTTC.

This chain uses TRBV2 with TRBJ1-4; no firm D call. Germline V lookup: CDR1 SNHLY, CDR2 FYNNEI. This CDR3 has 17 amino acids. Deletions cut 1 base from V and 0 bases from J, with 12 bases between. The CDR3 spells CASSEGDTLATNEKLFF. The CDR3 DNA sequence: TGTGCCAGCAGTGAAGGAGATACTTTGGCAACTAATGAAAAACTGTTTTTT.

This clone was found once. The chain uses TRBV2 and TRBJ1-1, with D perhaps TRBD1 (6 bases). The length of the CDR3 is 15 residues. V was cut by 4 bases and J by 2 bases, with 14 bases left in between. Germline V gene sequence: CDR1 SNHLY, CDR2 FYNNEI. The CDR3 sequence is CASSVKGGANTEAFF. The CDR3 DNA follows: TGTGCCAGCAGTGTTAAAGGGGGGGCCAACACTGAAGCTTTCTTT.

The chain uses TRBV5-1 and TRBJ2-3, with unresolved D. V lost 3 bases and J 4 bases, leaving 15 bases between the germline ends. CDR1 and CDR2 from the germline V gene are SGHRS and YFSETQ. The CDR3 has 15 residues. For the CDR3, the DNA is TGCGCCAGCAGCTCCTTTTTCTACCCCTCAGATACGCAGTATTTT. This gives the protein CASSSFFYPSDTQYF.

The chain combines TRBV5-1 with TRBJ2-7; 9 positions match TRBD1. CDR1 is SGHRS and CDR2 is YFSETQ in the germline V gene. The CDR3 runs to 14 residues. With V trimmed by 1 base and J by 6 bases, 5 bases remained unmatched. CDR3 loop: CASSLPGTGREQYF. The CDR3 DNA reads as TGCGCCAGCAGCTTGCCCGGGACAGGGCGCGAGCAGTACTTC.

The chain employs TRBV10-2 and TRBJ2-7; possibly TRBD2 for D (7 bases). CDR1 is WSHSY, CDR2 SAAADI, per germline. Trimming removed 4 bases from V and 1 base from J, with 11 bases in between. The CDR3 length is 14 residues. The CDR3: CASSGSGTSYEQYF. Here the CDR3 DNA reads TGCGCCAGCAGTGGGAGCGGGACATCCTACGAGCAGTACTTC.

The chain joins TRBV7-8 to TRBJ1-4; D gene ambiguous. The germline CDR1 and CDR2 sequences are SGHVS and FQNEAQ. Trimming stripped 2 bases from V and 5 bases from J, with 15 bases between. The CDR3 is 16 amino acids. CDR3 nucleotide sequence: TGTGCCAGCAGCTTACGGAACCGGGAGATAAATGAAAAACTGTTTTTT. The encoded protein is CASSLRNREINEKLFF.

The count of this clone is one. This sequence joins TRBV7-9 and TRBJ2-1; TRBD2 is a possible D gene (5 bases). The CDR3 totals 15 residues. The germline gives CDR1 SEHNR, CDR2 FQNEAQ (reference sequence). The V and J ends lost 7 bases and 0 bases respectively, with 13 bases between them. The chain's CDR3 is CASNRGLVSYNEQFF. The CDR3 coding sequence is TGTGCCAGCAACCGCGGGCTTGTCTCCTACAATGAGCAGTTCTTC. Full variable domain (missing parts from reference TRBV7-9 and TRBJ2-1): DTGVSQNPRHKITKRGQNVTFRCDPISEHNRLYWYRQTLGQGPEFLTYFQNEAQLEKSRLLSDRFSAERPKGSFSTLEIQRTEQGDSAMYLCASNRGLVSYNEQFFGPGTRLTVL.

The chain combines TRBV18 with TRBJ1-4, with 7 nucleotides matching TRBD1. V trimming: 3 bases; J trimming: 8 bases; junction bases outside the gene matches: 6. The CDR3 covers 14 residues. CDR1 is KGHSH, CDR2 LQKENI, per germline. As DNA, the CDR3 is TGTGCCAGCTCACCGACAGGGTTTGAAGAAAAACTGTTTTTT. The encoded protein is CASSPTGFEEKLFF.

The chain employs TRBV7-3 and TRBJ2-1, with 7 bases aligning to TRBD2. The CDR3 has 14 residues. The germline V gene has CDR1 SGHTA and CDR2 FQGTGA. Losses at the gene ends were 5 bases for V and 2 bases for J; bases not matched to a gene: 3. CDR3 region: CASSPSGAYNEQFF. For the CDR3, the DNA is TGTGCCAGCAGCCCGAGCGGGGCCTACAATGAGCAGTTCTTC.

V is TRBV5-4 and J is TRBJ2-1; possibly TRBD1 for D (5 bases). The CDR3 totals 13 residues. Per germline, CDR1 SGHNT and CDR2 YYREEE (reference sequence). The V end lost 0 bases, the J end lost 7 bases, and 8 bases lay between the germline ends. CDR3 nucleotides: TGTGCCAGCAGCTTGGGGGGCCGGAATGAGCAGTTCTTC. It codes for CASSLGGRNEQFF.

This CDR3 is CASSQEWLGARTYNEQFF. The CDR3 nucleotides are TGTGCCAGCAGCCAAGAGTGGCTTGGGGCGAGGACCTACAATGAGCAGTTCTTC. The genes are TRBV14 and TRBJ2-1, with D possibly being TRBD1 (5 bases). The CDR3 extends over 18 amino acids. Germline V lookup: CDR1 SGHDN, CDR2 FVKESK. The V gene lost 0 bases and the J gene lost 2 bases, with 17 bases spanning the gap.

V gene TRBV28 combines with J gene TRBJ1-4, with 9 nucleotides matching TRBD1. CDR3 length: 13 residues. Trimming cost V 7 bases and J 8 bases; bases outside gene matches: 5. Germline assignment: CDR1 MDHEN and CDR2 SYDVKM. CDR3 DNA: TGTGCCAGCATCGGGACAGGGCGGGAAAAACTGTTTTTT. It specifies CASIGTGREKLFF.